Following are 15 T cell receptor beta chains from one sample sequenced in a study of naive and memory T cell subsets. Two oligonucleotides, mixed equimolar, formed the beta constant-region primer covering TRBC1 and TRBC2. Nested alpha and beta constant-region primers with the SP2 primer drove four PCR rounds on ligated cDNA. TCRdb used MiXCR to reprocess the UMI-ligation and nested PCR reads, holding one entry per CDR3 protein. In the table there are around 93,000 distinct CDR3 sequences, roughly 12% of which are singletons. Broader study findings: Possibly reflecting memory cells re-expressing CD45RA, a few larger clonotypes occurred in naive repertoires, especially CD8.

Antigens of these TCRs are unknown. The sample taken for sequencing was naive CD4+ T cells from blood. The origin of the receptors is a human donor in good health.

Comment on this clonotype: Just one base apart from a much larger clone, this may be a read error. This chain links TRBV11-3 with TRBJ1-1; D remains ambiguous. The V end lost 4 bases, the J end lost 1 base, and 13 bases lay between the germline ends. Germline V gene data show CDR1 as SGHNT and CDR2 as YENEEA. The CDR3 consists of 15 residues. The CDR3 loop reads CASSSKGLKNTEAFF. The CDR3 DNA follows: TGTGCCAGCAGCTCGAAGGGCCTTAAGAACACTGAAGCTTTCTTT.

This clonotype turned up a few times. This chain uses TRBV21-1 with TRBJ2-2; TRBD2 is taken as the D call from the table, unchecked against the DNA. TRBV21-1 is described as a pseudogene. The CDR3 has 17 residues. The DNA of the CDR3 is TGTGCCAGCAGCAAAGTCCGGCTAGGGGCCCCGACCGGGGAGCTGTTTTTT. Its protein product is CASSKVRLGAPTGELFF.

V usage is TRBV24-1 and J usage is TRBJ2-1; TRBD2 agrees at 7 bases. The V gene end was trimmed by 3 bases and the J gene end by 2 bases; junction bases not matched to a gene: 12. The germline V gene has CDR1 KGHDR and CDR2 SFDVKD. The CDR3 is 18 amino acids. The CDR3 DNA reads TGTGCCACCAGTGATCCCCCCGGGGAGGGGACCCCCTACAATGAGCAGTTCTTC. This gives the protein CATSDPPGEGTPYNEQFF.

This clonotype occurred a few times. The junction departs from germline at one end; a sequencing error may be responsible. The V and J genes are TRBV3-1 and TRBJ2-2; D perhaps matches TRBD1 (6 bases). CDR3 length equals 16 residues. Germline CDR1 reads LGHDT; CDR2 reads YNNKEL (reference sequence). CDR3 nucleotide sequence: TGTGCCAGCAGACAAGATTACAGGGTAGACACCGGGGAGCTGTTTTTT. Translation: CASRQDYRVDTGELFF.

There are many counts of this clonotype. The V and J genes are TRBV29-1 and TRBJ2-3; D is unclear. The length of the CDR3 is 11 residues. Germline V gene data show CDR1 as SQVTM and CDR2 as ANQGSEA. CDR3 bases: TGCACCGGTGGTTATACAGATACGCAGTATTTT. Translating it yields CTGGYTDTQYF.

A few counts support this clonotype. The chain joins TRBV7-8 to TRBJ2-3, with D unresolved. CDR3 length: 14 residues. The germline V gene encodes CDR1 SGHVS and CDR2 FQNEAQ. Trimming stripped 2 bases from V and 4 bases from J, with 10 bases between. CDR3 loop: CASSLRWSPDTQYF. CDR3 bases: TGTGCCAGCAGCTTACGATGGTCCCCAGATACGCAGTATTTT.

The chain couples TRBV11-1 to TRBJ2-1; D perhaps matches TRBD1 (6 bases). V gave up 8 bases and J gave up 5 bases, with 28 bases separating them. Germline CDR1 and CDR2: SGHAT and FQDESV (reference sequence). The length of the CDR3 is 18 residues. This chain's CDR3 is CASRTRTDQGRNHNEQFF. CDR3 coding DNA: TGTGCCAGCCGAACCCGGACAGACCAGGGACGAAACCACAATGAGCAGTTCTTC.

This clonotype was picked up a small number of times. In DNA, the CDR3 is TGTGCCAGCAGTCCCTCGCTACAGATATTCTATAGCAATCAGCCCCAGCATTTT. Translating gives CASSPSLQIFYSNQPQHF. The chain carries TRBV6-5 and TRBJ1-5; D remains unclear. The germline V and J ends were trimmed by 5 bases and 0 bases, with 20 bases remaining between them. This CDR3 region has 18 residues. Germline V gene sequence: CDR1 MNHEY, CDR2 SVGAGI.

This clonotype occurred a few times. The V and J genes are TRBV12-3 or TRBV12-4 and TRBJ1-1; unclear D gene. V dropped 1 base and J dropped 8 bases, with 14 bases sitting between them. The CDR3 has 14 residues. In DNA form, the CDR3 reads TGTGCCAGCAGTTTAGATAAAAGTTACGGGGAAGCTTTCTTT. It specifies CASSLDKSYGEAFF.

In regard to this clonotype: A much larger clone is a single base away; this may be a read error. This chain joins TRBV30 and TRBJ2-1, with 13 bases matching TRBD2. The CDR3 runs 15 residues. The V gene's germline CDR1 is GTSNPN and CDR2 SVGIG (reference sequence). The CDR3 bases are TGTGCCTGGAGTAGGACTAGCGGGAGAGGCAATAAGCAGTTCTTC. Protein: CAWSRTSGRGNKQFF.

The rearrangement uses TRBV24-1 and TRBJ2-1; D may be TRBD2 (6 bases). Germline-derived CDR1 and CDR2 are KGHDR and SFDVKD. Trimming pared 3 bases from V and 4 bases from J, leaving 9 bases between. The CDR3 totals 14 residues. DNA for the CDR3: TGTGCCACCAGTGATCCGGACTATTACAATGAGCAGTTCTTC. Protein: CATSDPDYYNEQFF.

This clonotype was found a few times. The chain links TRBV6-5 to TRBJ1-1, with TRBD1 as a possible D gene (5 bases). The germline CDR1 and CDR2 sequences are MNHEY and SVGAGI. V was trimmed by 5 bases and J by 6 bases, leaving 13 bases between them. CDR3 length equals 13 residues. Here the CDR3 DNA reads TGTGCCAGCAGTGGAGATTGGGGCGCTGAAGCTTTCTTT. This gives the protein CASSGDWGAEAFF.

This clonotype has more than one count but fewer than ten. The chain recombines TRBV6-1 with TRBJ1-2, with 8 bases that match TRBD1. The CDR3 length is 13 residues. V lost 5 bases and J lost 6; bases outside the gene matches: 5. Germline values: CDR1 MNHNS, CDR2 SASEGT. The CDR3 loop reads CASSLPGQDGYTF. The CDR3 nucleotides are TGTGCCAGCAGTTTACCGGGACAGGATGGCTACACCTTC.

In this sample, this clonotype turned up a few times. The chain recombines TRBV20-1 with TRBJ1-1; D is ambiguous. V shed 4 bases and J shed 1 base, with 10 bases lying between them. Germline CDR1 DFQATT, CDR2 SNEGSKA (reference sequence). This CDR3 has 13 amino acids. CDR3 DNA sequence: TGCAGTGCTACGGGAGGAAGGAACACTGAAGCTTTCTTT. It is translated as CSATGGRNTEAFF.

The V and J genes are TRBV20-1 and TRBJ2-3, with a possible D match to TRBD2 (6 bases). This CDR3 contains 14 residues. The V end lost 1 base, the J end lost 3 bases, and 11 bases lay between the germline ends. The germline CDR1 and CDR2 sequences are DFQATT and SNEGSKA (reference sequence). CDR3 sequence reads: CSARVGGRTDTQYF. In DNA, the CDR3 is TGCAGTGCTAGAGTTGGGGGGAGGACAGATACGCAGTATTTT.